This T cell receptor (beta chain) was captured in a study of early T cells in non-severe SARS-CoV-2 infection. There are many counts of this clonotype. Using its own MiXCR run on the 5' RACE reads, TCRdb lists one record per CDR3 protein. The table has approximately 23,000 distinct CDR3 sequences, about 4.7% seen once; the top ten hold about a tenth. The origin of this receptor is an adult who was a healthcare worker with PCR-confirmed SARS-CoV-2 infection or an uninfected control (not recorded which). Sample: whole blood.

In DNA, the CDR3 is TGTGCCAGCAGCTCCGGAAACACCATATATTTT. Protein: CASSSGNTIYF. The gene calls are TRBV7-2 and TRBJ1-3; D is undetermined. Germline CDR1 SGHTA, CDR2 FQGNSA. CDR3 length: 11 residues. Deletions cut 4 bases from V and 4 bases from J, with 2 bases between. Looking up the rest from reference TRBV7-2 and TRBJ1-3 gives the full variable domain: GAGVSQSPSNKVTEKGKDVELRCDPISGHTALYWYRQSLGQGLEFLIYFQGNSAPDKSGLPSDRFSAERTGGSVSTLTIQRTQQEDSAVYLCASSSGNTIYFGEGSWLTVV.